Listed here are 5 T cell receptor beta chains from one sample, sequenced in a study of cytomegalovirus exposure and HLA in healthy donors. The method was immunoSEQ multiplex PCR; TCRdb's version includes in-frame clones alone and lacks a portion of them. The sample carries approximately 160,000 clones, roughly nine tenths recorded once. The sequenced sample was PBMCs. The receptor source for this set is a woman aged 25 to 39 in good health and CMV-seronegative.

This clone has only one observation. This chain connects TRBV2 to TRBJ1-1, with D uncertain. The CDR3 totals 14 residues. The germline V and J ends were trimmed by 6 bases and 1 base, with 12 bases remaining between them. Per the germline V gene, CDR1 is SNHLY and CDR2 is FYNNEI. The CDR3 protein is CASRSDGKNTEAFF. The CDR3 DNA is TGTGCCAGCAGATCGGACGGCAAGAACACTGAAGCTTTCTTT.

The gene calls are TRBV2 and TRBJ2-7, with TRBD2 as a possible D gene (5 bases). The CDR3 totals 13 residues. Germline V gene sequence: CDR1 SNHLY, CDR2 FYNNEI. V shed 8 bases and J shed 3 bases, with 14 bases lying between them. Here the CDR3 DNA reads TGTGCCAGCCAAAACTCGGGATACTACGAGCAGTACTTC. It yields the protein CASQNSGYYEQYF.

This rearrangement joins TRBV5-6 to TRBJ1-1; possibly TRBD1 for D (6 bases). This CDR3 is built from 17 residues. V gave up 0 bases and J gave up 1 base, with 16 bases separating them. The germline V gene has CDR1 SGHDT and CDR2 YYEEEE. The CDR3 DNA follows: TGTGCCAGCAGCTTGGTTGGGGGGCGAGTTAAGAACACTGAAGCTTTCTTT. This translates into CASSLVGGRVKNTEAFF.

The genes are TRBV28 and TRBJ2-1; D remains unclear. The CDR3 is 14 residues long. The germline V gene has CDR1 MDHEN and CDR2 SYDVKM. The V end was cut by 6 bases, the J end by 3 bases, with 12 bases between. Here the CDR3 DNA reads TGTGCCAGCAGCCCACTCCTGTACTACAATGAGCAGTTCTTC. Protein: CASSPLLYYNEQFF.

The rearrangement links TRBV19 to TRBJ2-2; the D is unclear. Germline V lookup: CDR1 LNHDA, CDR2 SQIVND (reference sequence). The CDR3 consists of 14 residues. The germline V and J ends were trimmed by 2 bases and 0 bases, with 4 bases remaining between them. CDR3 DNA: TGTGCCAGTAGTATATCAACGAACACCGGGGAGCTGTTTTTT. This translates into CASSISTNTGELFF. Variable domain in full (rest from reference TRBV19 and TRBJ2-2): DGGITQSPKYLFRKEGQNVTLSCEQNLNHDAMYWYRQDPGQGLRLIYYSQIVNDFQKGDIAEGYSVSREKKESFPLTVTSAQKNPTAFYLCASSISTNTGELFFGEGSRLTVL.